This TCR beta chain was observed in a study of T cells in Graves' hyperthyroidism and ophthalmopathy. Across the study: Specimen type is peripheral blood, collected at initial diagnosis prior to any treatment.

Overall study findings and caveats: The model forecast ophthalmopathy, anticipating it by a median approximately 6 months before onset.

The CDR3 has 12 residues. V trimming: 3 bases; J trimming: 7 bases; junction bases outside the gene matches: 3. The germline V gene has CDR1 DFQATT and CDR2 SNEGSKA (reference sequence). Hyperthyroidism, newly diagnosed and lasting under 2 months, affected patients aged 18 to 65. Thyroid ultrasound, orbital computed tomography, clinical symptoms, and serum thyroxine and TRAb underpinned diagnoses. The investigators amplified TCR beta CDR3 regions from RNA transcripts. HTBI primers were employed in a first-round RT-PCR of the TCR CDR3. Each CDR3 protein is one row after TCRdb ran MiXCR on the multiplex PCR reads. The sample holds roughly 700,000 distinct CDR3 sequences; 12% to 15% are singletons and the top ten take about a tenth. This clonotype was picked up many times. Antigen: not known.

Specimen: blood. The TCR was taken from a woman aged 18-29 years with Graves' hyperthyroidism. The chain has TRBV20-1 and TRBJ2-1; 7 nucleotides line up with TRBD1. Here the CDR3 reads CSARAGGNEQFF. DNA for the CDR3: TGCAGTGCTAGGGCAGGGGGAAATGAGCAGTTCTTC.